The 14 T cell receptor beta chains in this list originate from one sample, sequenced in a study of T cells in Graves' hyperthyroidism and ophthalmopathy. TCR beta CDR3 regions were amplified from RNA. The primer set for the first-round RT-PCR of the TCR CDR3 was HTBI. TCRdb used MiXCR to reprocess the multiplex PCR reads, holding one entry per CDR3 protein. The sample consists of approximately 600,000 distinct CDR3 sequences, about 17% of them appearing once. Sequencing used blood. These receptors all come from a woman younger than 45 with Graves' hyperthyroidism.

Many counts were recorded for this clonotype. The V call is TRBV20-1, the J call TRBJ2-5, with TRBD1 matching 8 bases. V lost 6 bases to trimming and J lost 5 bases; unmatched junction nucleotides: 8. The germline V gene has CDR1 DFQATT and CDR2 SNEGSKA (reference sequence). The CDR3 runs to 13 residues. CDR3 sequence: CSAPGQEGETQYF. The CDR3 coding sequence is TGCAGTGCCCCGGGACAGGAGGGGGAGACCCAGTACTTC.

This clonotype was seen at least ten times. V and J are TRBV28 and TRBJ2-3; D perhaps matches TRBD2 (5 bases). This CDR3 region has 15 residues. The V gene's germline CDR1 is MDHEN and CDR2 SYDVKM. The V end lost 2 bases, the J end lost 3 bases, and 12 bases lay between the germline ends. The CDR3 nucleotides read TGTGCCAGCAGTTTACCCGGGATTGGTACAGATACGCAGTATTTT. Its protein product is CASSLPGIGTDTQYF.

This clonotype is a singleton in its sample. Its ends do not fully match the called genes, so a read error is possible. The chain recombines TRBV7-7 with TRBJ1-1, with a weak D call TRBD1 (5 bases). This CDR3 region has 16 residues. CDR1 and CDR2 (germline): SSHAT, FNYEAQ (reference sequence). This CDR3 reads CASSIPHRNVNTEAFF. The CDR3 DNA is TGTGCTAGCAGCATTCCACACAGGAATGTGAACACTGAAGCTTTCTTT.

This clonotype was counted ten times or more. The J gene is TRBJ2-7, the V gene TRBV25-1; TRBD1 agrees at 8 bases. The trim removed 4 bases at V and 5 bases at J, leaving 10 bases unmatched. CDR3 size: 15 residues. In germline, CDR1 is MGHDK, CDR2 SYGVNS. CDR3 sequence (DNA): TGTGCCAGCAGTGCCACCGGGACAGGAATCCACGAGCAGTACTTC. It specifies CASSATGTGIHEQYF.

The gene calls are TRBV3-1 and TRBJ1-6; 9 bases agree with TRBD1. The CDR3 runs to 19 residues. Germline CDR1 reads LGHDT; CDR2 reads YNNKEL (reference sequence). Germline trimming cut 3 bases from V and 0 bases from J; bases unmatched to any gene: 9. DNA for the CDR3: TGTGCCAGCAGCCATAGGACAGGGGTCTATAGCTCCTATAATTCACCCCTCCACTTT. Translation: CASSHRTGVYSSYNSPLHF.

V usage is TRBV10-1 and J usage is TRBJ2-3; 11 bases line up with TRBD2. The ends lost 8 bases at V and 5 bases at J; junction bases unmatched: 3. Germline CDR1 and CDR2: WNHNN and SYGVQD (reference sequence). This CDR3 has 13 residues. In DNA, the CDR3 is TGCGCCAGCGCAGGACTAGCGGGAGATACGCAGTATTTT. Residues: CASAGLAGDTQYF.

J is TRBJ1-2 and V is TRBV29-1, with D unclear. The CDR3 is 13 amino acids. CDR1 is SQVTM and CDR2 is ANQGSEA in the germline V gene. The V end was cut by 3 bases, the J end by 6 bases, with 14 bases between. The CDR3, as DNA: TGCAGCGTTGAGATCACAGTCAATGATGGCTACACCTTC. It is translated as CSVEITVNDGYTF.

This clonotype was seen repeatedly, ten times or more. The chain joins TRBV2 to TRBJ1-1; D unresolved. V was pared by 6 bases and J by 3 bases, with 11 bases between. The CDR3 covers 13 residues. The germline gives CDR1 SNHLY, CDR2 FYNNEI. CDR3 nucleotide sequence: TGTGCCAGCAGAAAAGGACGGGACACTGAAGCTTTCTTT. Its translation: CASRKGRDTEAFF.

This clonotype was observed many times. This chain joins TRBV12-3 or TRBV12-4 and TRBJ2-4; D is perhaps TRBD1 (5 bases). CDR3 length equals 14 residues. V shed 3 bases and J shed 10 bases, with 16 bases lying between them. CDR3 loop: CASSFAGNLGIQYF. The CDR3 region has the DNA TGTGCCAGCAGTTTCGCAGGGAATCTAGGGATTCAGTACTTC.

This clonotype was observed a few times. The CDR3: CASSQDPQGGYYGYTF. The DNA of the CDR3 is TGCGCCAGCAGCCAAGACCCTCAAGGGGGGTACTATGGCTACACCTTC. This chain connects TRBV4-3 to TRBJ1-2; a possible D gene is TRBD1 (6 bases). V shed 0 bases and J shed 3 bases, with 14 bases lying between them. This CDR3 contains 16 residues. Germline V gene lookup returns CDR1 LGHNA and CDR2 YSLEER.

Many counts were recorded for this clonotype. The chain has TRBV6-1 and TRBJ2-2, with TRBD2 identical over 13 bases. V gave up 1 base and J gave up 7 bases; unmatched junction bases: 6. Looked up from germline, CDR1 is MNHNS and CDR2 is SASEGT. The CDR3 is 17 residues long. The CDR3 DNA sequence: TGTGCCAGCAGTGAAGGGACTAGCGGGAGATGGTTCGGGGAGCTGTTTTTT. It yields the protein CASSEGTSGRWFGELFF.

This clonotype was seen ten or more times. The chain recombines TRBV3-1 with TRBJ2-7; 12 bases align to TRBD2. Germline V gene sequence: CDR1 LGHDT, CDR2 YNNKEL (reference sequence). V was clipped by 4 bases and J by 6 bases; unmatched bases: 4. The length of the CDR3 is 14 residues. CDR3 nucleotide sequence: TGTGCCAGCAGCCGACTAGCGGGAGAACGCGAGCAGTACTTC. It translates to CASSRLAGEREQYF.

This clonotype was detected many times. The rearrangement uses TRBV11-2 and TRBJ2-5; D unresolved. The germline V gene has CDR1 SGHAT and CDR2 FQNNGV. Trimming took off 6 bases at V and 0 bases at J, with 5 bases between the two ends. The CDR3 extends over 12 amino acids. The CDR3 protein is CASSLNQETQYF. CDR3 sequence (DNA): TGTGCCAGCAGTTTAAACCAAGAGACCCAGTACTTC. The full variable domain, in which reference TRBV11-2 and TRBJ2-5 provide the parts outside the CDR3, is EAGVAQSPRYKIIEKRQSVAFWCNPISGHATLYWYQQILGQGPKLLIQFQNNGVVDDSQLPKDRFSAERLKGVDSTLKIQPAKLEDSAVYLCASSLNQETQYFGPGTRLLVL.

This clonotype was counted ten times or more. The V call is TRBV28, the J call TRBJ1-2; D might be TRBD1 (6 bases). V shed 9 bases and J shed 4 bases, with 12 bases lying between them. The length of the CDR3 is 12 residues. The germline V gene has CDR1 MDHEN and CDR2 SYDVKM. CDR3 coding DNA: TGTGCCAGTACTCGGACAGTCTATGGCTACACCTTC. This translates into CASTRTVYGYTF.